This paragraph covers one T cell receptor (beta chain) sequence. The sample holds other DNA sequences that translate to the same CDR3. Individuals drawn from around 24 US areas were roughly 18 to 95 years old. Participant-reported clinical history was the basis for cohort assignment. Donors in Cohort 3 counted as recovered after two negative PCRs, clearance, or symptom resolution. Sequencing used immunoSEQ multiplex PCR; TCRdb keeps in-frame clones, though not all of them. The table has over 250,000 clones, about nine tenths seen once; the top ten hold 0.9% to 1.2%. This entry belongs to a study of blood T cell repertoires in COVID-19. The receptor was derived from a woman in her 30s who had recovered from COVID-19. Sequencing was performed on PBMCs or T cells enriched from blood (not recorded which).

Written as DNA, the CDR3 is TGTGCCAGCAGCTTTGGGGGGCAGCCCCAGCATTTT. It translates to CASSFGGQPQHF. The genes are TRBV28 and TRBJ1-5, with a possible D match to TRBD1 (5 bases). Trimming shortened V by 6 bases and J by 7 bases, and 10 bases separated the two germline ends. Germline assignment: CDR1 MDHEN and CDR2 SYDVKM. There are 12 residues in the CDR3.